The source of this T cell receptor (beta chain) is a study of control samples from healthy donors and cancer patients. V was clipped by 7 bases and J by 0 bases, with 13 bases between them. From germline, CDR1 is SNHLY and CDR2 FYNNEI. CDR3 length: 14 amino acids. Generated by immunoSEQ multiplex PCR, the TCRdb table keeps only in-frame clones and is missing some. The sample records 100,000 to 150,000 clones, 92% being singletons. The specimen was PBMCs. The genes are TRBV2 and TRBJ2-7; D tentatively reads TRBD1 or TRBD2 (5 bases each). The receptor was isolated from a man older than 75 with head and neck cancer. CDR3: CASNTGTASYEQYF. The CDR3 coding sequence is TGTGCCAGCAACACCGGGACCGCCTCCTACGAGCAGTACTTC.